This T cell receptor beta chain came from a study of T cell responses to AZD1222 COVID-19 vaccine. Generated by immunoSEQ multiplex PCR, the TCRdb table keeps only in-frame clones and is missing some. The table includes fewer than 75,000 clones, 75% to 95% detected once. The CDR3 consists of 9 residues. Trimming removed 4 bases from V and 7 bases from J, with 2 bases in between. CDR1 MNHEY and CDR2 SMNVEV come from the germline V gene (reference sequence). Concerning this clone itself: The target antigen is unknown.

Whole-study results and caveats: Only a handful of people who got AZD1222 tested seropositive at baseline. Only after the peak T cell response were repertoires sampled. Elevations in Spike-specific TCR breadth and depth followed administration of two AZD1222 doses.

Sequencing was performed on peripheral blood, taken 28 days after the second dose of the MenACWY control vaccine. The origin of this receptor is an adult who received the MenACWY meningococcal vaccine as a control. The chain joins TRBV27 to TRBJ2-7; D gene unclear. DNA of the CDR3: TGTGCCAGCAGTTCGGAGCAGTACTTC. Amino acids: CASSSEQYF.